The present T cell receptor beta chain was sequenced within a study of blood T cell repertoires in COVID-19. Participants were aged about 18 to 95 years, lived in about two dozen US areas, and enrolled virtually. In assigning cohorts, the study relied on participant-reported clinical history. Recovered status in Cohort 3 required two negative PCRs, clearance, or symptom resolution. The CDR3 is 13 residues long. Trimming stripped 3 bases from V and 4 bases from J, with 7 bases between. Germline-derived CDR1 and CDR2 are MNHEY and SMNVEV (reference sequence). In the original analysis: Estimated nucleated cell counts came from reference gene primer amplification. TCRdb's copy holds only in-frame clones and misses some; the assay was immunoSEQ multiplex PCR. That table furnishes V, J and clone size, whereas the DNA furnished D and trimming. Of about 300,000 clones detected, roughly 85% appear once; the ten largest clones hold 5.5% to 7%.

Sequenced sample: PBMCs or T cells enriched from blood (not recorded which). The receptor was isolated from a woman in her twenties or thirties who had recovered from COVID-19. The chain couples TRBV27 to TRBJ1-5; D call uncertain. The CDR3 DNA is TGTGCCAGCAGTTTCACGGGGAATCAGCCCCAGCATTTT. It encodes CASSFTGNQPQHF.